This is a list of T cell receptor beta chains from one sample in a study of PD-L1 blockade in urothelial cancer. The data were produced by immunoSEQ multiplex PCR, yet TCRdb's version contains in-frame clones alone and is incomplete. The data show around 92,000 clones, around 90% seen once. The sample in question was PBMCs, obtained around atezolizumab (anti-PD-L1) treatment. The receptors derive from a woman at least 80 years old with urothelial cancer. Each CDR3 is given with its conserved first and last residue. D genes are given only for firm matches. Rows give clone size only sometimes, using once, few, many, or a class for an expanded clone.

TRBJ2-4	TRBV13	.	TRBD2	TGTGCCAGCAGCTTAAGGTGGGGGACTAGCGGGATATCAGCCAAAAACATTCAGTACTTC	CASSLRWGTSGISAKNIQYF
TRBJ1-1	TRBV5-1	.	.	TGCGCCAGCAGCTTTTGGGCAGGGGCTCTCACGGGGAACACTGAAGCTTTCTTT	CASSFWAGALTGNTEAFF
TRBJ2-2	TRBV20-1	.	.	TGCAGTGCCCCGACTTTAGGGGAGCTGTTTTTT	CSAPTLGELFF
TRBJ2-2	TRBV5-1	once	TRBD2	TGCGCCAGCAGCTTGGCGCTAGGCCAGCGGGAGAGGGGAATAGGGGCGAACACCGGGGAGCTGTTTTTT	CASSLALGQRERGIGANTGELFF
TRBJ2-2	TRBV11-2	.	.	TGTGCCAGCAGCACTAGCCGTGGGAGTGGCACCGGGGAGCTGTTTTTT	CASSTSRGSGTGELFF
TRBJ1-2	TRBV27	.	.	TGTGCCAGCAGTTTATCGGCGAGGTATGGCTACACCTTC	CASSLSARYGYTF
TRBJ1-2	TRBV2	.	.	TGTGCCAGCAGTCCGGGACTCCGAAGTGGCTACACCTTC	CASSPGLRSGYTF
TRBJ1-3	TRBV18	.	.	TGTGCCAGCTCACCGGGACAATCGAACACCATATATTTT	CASSPGQSNTIYF
TRBJ1-1	TRBV5-1	.	.	TGCGCCAGCAGCGTTGGGGGAGGCACTGAAGCTTTCTTT	CASSVGGGTEAFF
TRBJ2-1	TRBV30	.	.	TGTGCCTGGAATCCTGCTGGCCGTAAATATGAGCAGTTCTTC	CAWNPAGRKYEQFF
TRBJ1-1	TRBV18	.	.	TGTGCCAGCTCACAAGCACAGGGTGCTGCTTTCTTT	CASSQAQGAAFF
TRBJ2-7	TRBV27	.	TRBD1	TGTGCCAGCAGTTTTCTCCCCCCCCGACAGGGGGCTTTTTACGAGCAGTACTTC	CASSFLPPRQGAFYEQYF
TRBJ1-2	TRBV7-9	.	TRBD1	TGTGCCAGCAGCTTAGCGAGACAGGGGGCTCGAGGCTACACCTTC	CASSLARQGARGYTF
TRBJ1-5	TRBV5-5	.	TRBD1	TGTGCCAGCAGGGCCTGGGACAGGGCTTCTCAGCCCCAGCATTTT	CASRAWDRASQPQHF
TRBJ1-2	TRBV28	.	.	TGTGCCAGCAGTCTACAGGGTTCTAACTATGGCTACACCTTC	CASSLQGSNYGYTF
TRBJ2-2	TRBV9	.	TRBD2	TGTGCCAGCAGCCCCCGGATAGCGGGAGAGGGCGGGGAGCTGTTTTTT	CASSPRIAGEGGELFF
TRBJ2-4	TRBV13	.	.	TGTGCCAGCAGCTTAGTCCCCCTTGGGCAGGGGTACATTCAGTACTTC	CASSLVPLGQGYIQYF
TRBJ2-2	TRBV19	.	TRBD2	TGTGCCAGTACCTTTAGCGGGAGAGAAACCGGGGAGCTGTTTTTT	CASTFSGRETGELFF
TRBJ1-3	TRBV6-1	.	.	TGTGCCAGCAGTGAACGGAGTGTTGATTCCTCTGGAAACACCATATATTTT	CASSERSVDSSGNTIYF
TRBJ1-2	TRBV14	once	.	TGTGCCAGCAGCCCTACACTAAACTATGGCTACACCTTC	CASSPTLNYGYTF
TRBJ2-1	TRBV20-1	.	.	TGCAGCGCGGACTACAATGAGCAGTTCTTC	CSADYNEQFF
TRBJ2-2	TRBV9	.	.	TGTGCCAGCAGCGTAGAGGGACGCGGGGACACCGGGGAGCTGTTTTTT	CASSVEGRGDTGELFF
TRBJ2-2	TRBV10-1	few	.	TGCGCCAGCCAGTCTGAAGTGAACACCGGGGAGCTGTTTTTT	CASQSEVNTGELFF
TRBJ2-3	TRBV5-6	once	TRBD2	TGTGCCAGCAGCTGGAGGCCCTTGACTAGCGGGAGAGGCACAGATACGCAGTATTTT	CASSWRPLTSGRGTDTQYF
TRBJ2-5	TRBV11-2	.	.	TGTGCCAGCAGCAGGGGTGGGTCGGAGACCCAGTACTTC	CASSRGGSETQYF
TRBJ2-1	TRBV9	.	.	TGTGCCAGCAGCGCAATCCCCACGACAGCCAATGAGCAGTTCTTC	CASSAIPTTANEQFF
TRBJ2-5	TRBV6-1	.	TRBD1	TGTGCCAGCAGTGAAATAGGGACAGAAGGGACCCAGTACTTC	CASSEIGTEGTQYF
TRBJ1-5	TRBV4-1	.	.	TGCGCCAGCAGCCAAGATTGGCCAGGCGACAATCAGCCCCAGCATTTT	CASSQDWPGDNQPQHF
TRBJ1-2	TRBV4-1	.	.	TGCGCCAGCAGCCAAGAAACAGGAGACTATGGCTACACCTTC	CASSQETGDYGYTF
TRBJ2-5	TRBV27	.	.	TGTGCCAGCACGCCACTGGCCCCGGGGAGTGGAGAGACCCAGTACTTC	CASTPLAPGSGETQYF
TRBJ1-5	TRBV7-2	few	TRBD1	TGTGCCAGCAGCGCTGACAGGGGGAACGGGCAGCCCCAGCATTTT	CASSADRGNGQPQHF
TRBJ2-2	TRBV19	.	TRBD1	TGTGCCACCCGACAGGGGGCCAACACCGGGGAGCTGTTTTTT	CATRQGANTGELFF
TRBJ1-2	TRBV28	.	.	TGTGCCAGCACCCCTACAGGAGAGAGCTATGGCTACACCTTC	CASTPTGESYGYTF
TRBJ1-3	TRBV5-6	.	.	TGTGCCAGCAGCCGGGGGGGGAGTTCTGGAAACACCATATATTTT	CASSRGGSSGNTIYF
TRBJ1-1	TRBV28	.	TRBD1	TGTGCCAGCAGACGGACAGGGAACACTGAAGCTTTCTTT	CASRRTGNTEAFF
TRBJ1-1	TRBV6-5	.	.	TGTGCCAGCAGGACGGGGGGCCAGAACACTGAAGCTTTCTTT	CASRTGGQNTEAFF
TRBJ2-7	TRBV2	.	TRBD1	TGTGCCAGCAGTGAAGAGGGGGTTTGGGACAGAACCTACGAGCAGTACTTC	CASSEEGVWDRTYEQYF
TRBJ1-2	TRBV9	.	.	TGTGCCAGCAGCGTCGGAGGGGATAACTATGGCTACACCTTC	CASSVGGDNYGYTF
TRBJ1-1	TRBV11-3	.	.	TGTGCCAGCAGCTTGGCTGGGAACACTGAAGCTTTCTTT	CASSLAGNTEAFF
TRBJ1-1	TRBV29-1	.	.	TGCAGCGTTCAATCAGGGCTGAACACTGAAGCTTTCTTT	CSVQSGLNTEAFF
TRBJ1-2	TRBV6-4	.	.	TGTGCCAGCTCCAGACAAACAGGGAACTCTAACTATGGCTACACCTTC	CASSRQTGNSNYGYTF
TRBJ1-5	TRBV6-6	once	TRBD1	TGTGCCAGCAGTACCGGACAGGGCTCGGATCCCCAGCATTTT	CASSTGQGSDPQHF
TRBJ2-7	TRBV27	once	.	TGTGCCAGCAGTTTAGGTTCCGGCGGCCAGCAGTACTTC	CASSLGSGGQQYF
TRBJ2-1	TRBV14	.	.	TGTGCCAGCAGCCAACAGGGGGGAATAGGTGAGCAGTTCTTC	CASSQQGGIGEQFF
TRBJ1-4	TRBV28	.	.	TGTGCCAGCAGTTCAGGGGTAGGGAGTGAAAAACTGTTTTTT	CASSSGVGSEKLFF
TRBJ2-1	TRBV9	.	TRBD2	TGTGCCAGCAGCGTGAGCGGGAGGAGCTCCTACAATGAGCAGTTCTTC	CASSVSGRSSYNEQFF
TRBJ1-3	TRBV18	.	.	TGTGCCAGCTCACCGGAGGGAAACACCATATATTTT	CASSPEGNTIYF
TRBJ2-1	TRBV4-2	once	.	TGTGCCAGCAGCCAAGATCAGGCCGATGAGCAGTTCTTC	CASSQDQADEQFF
TRBJ1-1	TRBV5-1	.	.	TGCGCCAGCAGCTCGGGAGCCCGAACATCTGAAGCTTTCTTT	CASSSGARTSEAFF
TRBJ1-5	TRBV7-2	.	TRBD1	TGTGCCAGCAGTTTGGACAGGGCGGGCAATCAGCCCCAGCATTTT	CASSLDRAGNQPQHF
TRBJ2-7	TRBV7-2	.	.	TGTGCCAGCACCCCGAGTCTTAGCTCCTACGAGCAGTACTTC	CASTPSLSSYEQYF
TRBJ1-3	TRBV5-4	.	TRBD1	TGTGCCAGCAGGGCGGGACAGGGGAATACTGGAAACACCATATATTTT	CASRAGQGNTGNTIYF
TRBJ2-1	TRBV10-1	.	.	TGCGCCACCTCGGGACTGTCGGGCAATGAGCAGTTCTTC	CATSGLSGNEQFF
TRBJ2-6	TRBV5-1	.	.	TGCGCCAGCAGCTTGGGGCAGGCCTCTGGGGCCAACGTCCTGACTTTC	CASSLGQASGANVLTF
TRBJ2-3	TRBV4-2	.	TRBD2	TGTGCCAGCAGCCCGACTAGCGGGAGGGGGTCAGATACGCAGTATTTT	CASSPTSGRGSDTQYF
TRBJ2-7	TRBV28	.	TRBD1	TGTGCCAGCAGTCCACAGGGGGCCGCCTACGAGCAGTACTTC	CASSPQGAAYEQYF
TRBJ2-2	TRBV7-6	.	TRBD1	TGTGCCAGCAGCTTGGGGACAGTGAACACCGGGGAGCTGTTTTTT	CASSLGTVNTGELFF
TRBJ2-7	TRBV7-9	.	.	TGTGCCAGCAGCCTAGACGCAGGAGCAGGGGTTTCCTACGAGCAGTACTTC	CASSLDAGAGVSYEQYF
TRBJ2-5	TRBV5-1	.	.	TGCGCCAGCAGCTTGTCACTAGAAGAGACCCAGTACTTC	CASSLSLEETQYF